These T cell receptor beta chains were read from a single sample in a study of long-term antiretroviral therapy in people with HIV. Some clones are missing from TCRdb's copy, which holds only in-frame ones; the method was immunoSEQ multiplex PCR. The sample shows around 30,000 clones, 70% to 90% of them seen only once. The specimen comprised unsorted PBMCs, sampled 3 years after starting antiretroviral therapy. These receptors were collected from a man in his forties with HIV. Both conserved end residues are part of each CDR3. The D gene is left open where the match is weak. Clone size is shown for a subset of rows, as once, few, many or a class of expanded clone.

j_call d_call v_call clone_size cdr3_nt cdr3_aa
TRBJ2-7 - TRBV14 once TGTGCCAGCAGCCAATCTTATTGGAGACCCTACGAGCAGTACTTC CASSQSYWRPYEQYF
TRBJ1-1 TRBD1 TRBV19 few TGTGCCAGTAGTATAGGGAGAGGACAGGGGGGCGCACGGAAAACTGAAGCTTTCTTT CASSIGRGQGGARKTEAFF
TRBJ2-3 TRBD1 TRBV30 - TGTGCCTGGAGTGGGGACAGTAGAACAGATACGCAGTATTTT CAWSGDSRTDTQYF
TRBJ1-1 - TRBV20-1 once TGCAGTGCTATTCTTCGTGGAGCTTTCTTT CSAILRGAFF
TRBJ1-1 - TRBV11-3 - TGTGCCAGCAGCTTAGATGGGGGGACAGCTTTCTTT CASSLDGGTAFF
TRBJ1-5 - TRBV7-6 - TGTGCCAGCAGCTTGAGCGAGGGATCCCTTCGCGGCAATCAGCCCCAGCATTTT CASSLSEGSLRGNQPQHF
TRBJ2-2 - TRBV7-9 - TGTGCCAGCAGCAGGGACATTAGAACCGGGGAGCTGTTTTTT CASSRDIRTGELFF
TRBJ2-7 TRBD1 TRBV5-1 - TGCGCCAGCAGCTTGGATTCTTTGGGACAGGATGCCTACGAGCAGTACTTC CASSLDSLGQDAYEQYF
TRBJ2-3 TRBD2 TRBV7-7 - TGTGCCAGCAGCTTAGGTTTAGCGGGGGGTTCAGATACGCAGTATTTT CASSLGLAGGSDTQYF
TRBJ2-1 - TRBV10-1 - TGCGCCAGCTCTGGCGTCCGCCGCGATGAGCAGTTCTTC CASSGVRRDEQFF
TRBJ2-1 - TRBV6-1 - TGTGCCAGCAGTGGTCCAACAGGGCGCGAGCAGTTCTTC CASSGPTGREQFF
TRBJ1-2 - TRBV7-9 - TGTGCCAGCAGCCGCCGGGGCCCTGAACGCTACACCTTC CASSRRGPERYTF
TRBJ1-1 - TRBV11-2 once TGTGCCAGCAGCTTAGATTGGGCAGGGTACACTGAAGCTTTCTTT CASSLDWAGYTEAFF
TRBJ2-1 TRBD1 TRBV7-8 - TGTGCCAGCAGCTTATACCCCGGGACAGAGGTTGAGCAGTTCTTC CASSLYPGTEVEQFF
TRBJ2-7 - TRBV2 few TGTGCCAGCAGGGACTTCTCGTCCGGCGAGCAGTACTTC CASRDFSSGEQYF
TRBJ1-1 TRBD1 TRBV7-8 - TGTGCCAGCAGCTTCCGCGGACAGGGGGGGAACACTGAAGCTTTCTTT CASSFRGQGGNTEAFF
TRBJ2-7 - TRBV6-6 - TGTGCCAGCAGTTACGAGGCAGAGGTCTACGAGCAGTACTTC CASSYEAEVYEQYF
TRBJ2-1 TRBD2 TRBV15 - TGTGCCACCAGCACCCCGGGGGGGAGCTCCTACAATGAGCAGTTCTTC CATSTPGGSSYNEQFF
TRBJ1-2 - TRBV29-1 - TGCAGCGTTAAACAGGGTGGGGGCTACACCTTC CSVKQGGGYTF
TRBJ2-5 - TRBV7-3 - TGTGCCAGCAGCTTAACGGGCGGTTACCAAGAGACCCAGTACTTC CASSLTGGYQETQYF
TRBJ2-7 TRBD2 TRBV13 - TGTGCCAGCAGCTTACAACTAGCGCGTTCGAACGAGCAGTACTTC CASSLQLARSNEQYF
TRBJ1-1 TRBD1 TRBV7-9 - TGTGCCAGCAGCTTAGGACAGGGGGGTGGCACTGAAGCTTTCTTT CASSLGQGGGTEAFF
TRBJ2-5 TRBD1 TRBV7-9 - TGTGCCAGCAGCGTCGACAGGGGGAGGGAGACCCAGTACTTC CASSVDRGRETQYF
TRBJ2-1 - TRBV7-9 - TGTGCCAGCAGCCCGCCTCACAGGCTTAGGAATGAGCAGTTCTTC CASSPPHRLRNEQFF
TRBJ2-7 - TRBV7-2 - TGTGCCAGCAGCTTAGAGTTAGGGGGGGCGGGCGAGCAGTACTTC CASSLELGGAGEQYF
TRBJ2-1 - TRBV5-6 - TGTGCCAGCAGCTCAATACAGGGTTCTGGCAATGAGCAGTTCTTC CASSSIQGSGNEQFF
TRBJ2-1 - TRBV9 few TGTGCCAGCAGCGTAGCTTCCGTTTCCTACAATGAGCAGTTCTTC CASSVASVSYNEQFF
TRBJ2-3 TRBD2 TRBV5-4 - TGTGCCAGCAGCCCGACTAGCGGTTCTTTCGATACGCAGTATTTT CASSPTSGSFDTQYF
TRBJ2-7 - TRBV2 few TGTGCCAGCAGGCTAGGATCCTACGAGCAGTACTTC CASRLGSYEQYF
TRBJ2-1 - TRBV27 - TGTGCCAGCAGCCCGGGCCGAGGGGATGAGCAGTTCTTC CASSPGRGDEQFF
TRBJ2-3 TRBD2 TRBV9 - TGTGCCAGCAGCTTAAGCGGGGGGACTAGCACAGATACGCAGTATTTT CASSLSGGTSTDTQYF
TRBJ1-2 - TRBV2 - TGTGCCAGCAGTGAAGCTTCAGGGGCCTATGGCTACACCTTC CASSEASGAYGYTF
TRBJ1-3 - TRBV5-6 - TGTGCCAGCAGCTTGGAAGGGACTGGAAACACCATATATTTT CASSLEGTGNTIYF
TRBJ2-1 TRBD1 TRBV25-1 once TGTGCCAGCAGTGGGGGACAGAGCTCCTACAATGAGCAGTTCTTC CASSGGQSSYNEQFF
TRBJ1-1 TRBD1 TRBV29-1 - TGCAGCGTTGAAGGCGGGACAGGGACCACTGAAGCTTTCTTT CSVEGGTGTTEAFF
TRBJ1-1 - TRBV5-1 - TGCGCCAGCAGCTCACTACAGGGAGTGAACACTGAAGCTTTCTTT CASSSLQGVNTEAFF
TRBJ2-7 - TRBV5-6 - TGTGCCAGCAGCTTGGGCCAGGCGACCTACGAGCAGTACTTC CASSLGQATYEQYF
TRBJ1-6 - TRBV6-5 - TGTGCCAGCAGATCCGGGTCGCAGGGAAGGTCACCCCTCCACTTT CASRSGSQGRSPLHF
TRBJ2-7 - TRBV19 - TGTGCCAGTAGTATAGCGAGTGGAAGCTCCTACGAGCAGTACTTC CASSIASGSSYEQYF
TRBJ2-7 - TRBV27 - TGTGCCAGCAAACCGGGCCCTTCCTACGAGCAGTACTTC CASKPGPSYEQYF
TRBJ2-3 - TRBV11-2 - TGTGCCAGCAGCTTAGACCGCCTCGATACGCAGTATTTT CASSLDRLDTQYF
TRBJ1-2 TRBD1 TRBV5-4 - TGTGCCAGCAGCTTGTTGGGACAGGGCTATGGCTACACCTTC CASSLLGQGYGYTF
TRBJ2-6 - TRBV5-1 - TGCGCCAGCAGCAGAGGGACGACATCTGGGGCCAACGTCCTGACTTTC CASSRGTTSGANVLTF
TRBJ2-6 - TRBV30 - TGTGCCTGGAGTAAGGGCTACTCTGGGGCCAACGTCCTGACTTTC CAWSKGYSGANVLTF